The TCR beta chain under discussion was sequenced for a study of T cell responses to AZD1222 COVID-19 vaccine. Sequencing used immunoSEQ multiplex PCR; TCRdb keeps in-frame clones, though not all of them. The sample includes about 86,000 clones, about nine tenths of them seen just once. The V end lost 0 bases, the J end lost 3 bases, and 9 bases lay between the germline ends. This CDR3 is built from 14 residues. CDR1 SGHVS and CDR2 FQNEAQ come from the germline V gene. The gene calls are TRBV7-8 and TRBJ2-7; D is undetermined. The receptor's source is an adult in good health. The specimen comprised peripheral blood, sampled on day 0 of AZD1222 vaccination. CDR3 sequence reads: CASSLALAVYEQYF. CDR3 in DNA: TGTGCCAGCAGCTTAGCATTAGCTGTCTACGAGCAGTACTTC.